The sequence of this T cell receptor beta chain was determined in a study of cytomegalovirus exposure and HLA in healthy donors. The PCR made use of 60 Vbeta and 13 Jbeta primers. The data were produced by immunoSEQ multiplex PCR, yet TCRdb's version contains in-frame clones alone and is incomplete. This repertoire shows some 160,000 clones, 80% found once; its top ten account for around 2.3%. The germline CDR1 and CDR2 sequences are SGHTA and FQGNSA. The CDR3 contains 14 residues. Trimming removed 6 bases at V and 6 bases at J, with 14 bases between. The chain joins TRBV7-2 to TRBJ2-2; a possible D gene is TRBD1 (6 bases). Sequenced input: PBMCs. The receptor comes from a male donor in good health and CMV-seronegative. The CDR3 region has the DNA TGTGCCAGCAGTCCAGACAGGAGGTCCGGGGAGCTGTTTTTT. This translates into CASSPDRRSGELFF.